Shown below are 7 T cell receptor beta chains from a single sample sequenced in a study of cytomegalovirus exposure and HLA in healthy donors. Researchers ran the PCR with 60 Vbeta and 13 Jbeta primers. Profiled with immunoSEQ multiplex PCR; TCRdb holds only in-frame clones, not every one. This table has about 110,000 clones, roughly 79% appearing once. Sequences were obtained from PBMCs. The receptors derive from a woman in her 30s in good health and CMV-seronegative.

The chain employs TRBV6-1 and TRBJ1-5, with TRBD1 matching over 7 bases. The CDR3 length is 14 residues. Trimming took 6 bases from V and 3 from J; bases not matched to a gene: 5. Germline CDR1 MNHNS, CDR2 SASEGT. The CDR3 nucleotides read TGTGCCAGCAGCTTCGGACAGGCCAATCAGCCCCAGCATTTT. Translation gives CASSFGQANQPQHF.

The genes are TRBV15 and TRBJ1-4; 8 nucleotides match TRBD1. There are 14 residues in the CDR3. Germline assignment: CDR1 LNHNV and CDR2 YYDKDF (reference sequence). J lost 8 bases, V lost 5 bases, and 7 bases had no gene match. CDR3 DNA sequence: TGTGCCACCAGCCTAGACAGGGGAGGGGAAAAACTGTTTTTT. Residues: CATSLDRGGEKLFF. The variable domain in full, completed from reference TRBV15 and TRBJ1-4, reads DAMVIQNPRYQVTQFGKPVTLSCSQTLNHNVMYWYQQKSSQAPKLLFHYYDKDFNNEADTPDNFQSRRPNTSFCFLDIRSPGLGDTAMYLCATSLDRGGEKLFFGSGTQLSVL.

This rearrangement joins TRBV7-3 to TRBJ2-1, with 12 bases lining up with TRBD2. V shed 5 bases and J 7 bases; nucleotides not matched to a gene: 9. CDR3 length equals 16 residues. Germline V gene sequence: CDR1 SGHTA, CDR2 FQGTGA. The CDR3 loop reads CASSPQTSGSRNEQFF. CDR3 nucleotide sequence: TGTGCCAGCAGCCCGCAGACTAGCGGGAGTAGGAATGAGCAGTTCTTC.

This chain uses TRBV9 with TRBJ2-5, with no clear D. This CDR3 is 14 amino acids long. The ends were cut back, 2 bases at V and 6 bases at J, with 14 bases in the middle. Per germline, CDR1 SGDLS and CDR2 YYNGEE. CDR3 DNA: TGTGCCAGCAGCGTGGCTCAGGCCTTCCAGACCCAGTACTTC. As protein: CASSVAQAFQTQYF. Together with reference TRBV9 and TRBJ2-5, the CDR3 gives the full variable domain: DSGVTQTPKHLITATGQRVTLRCSPRSGDLSVYWYQQSLDQGLQFLIQYYNGEERAKGNILERFSAQQFPDLHSELNLSSLELGDSALYFCASSVAQAFQTQYFGPGTRLLVL.

This clone was counted between two and nine times. The chain links TRBV4-1 to TRBJ1-2; D is possibly TRBD1 (6 bases). V lost 0 bases, J lost 6 bases, and 11 bases lay in between. The CDR3 consists of 14 residues. Germline CDR1 is MGHRA and CDR2 is YSYEKL. DNA of the CDR3: TGCGCCAGCAGCCAAGATTTCGGGGGGCATGGCTACACCTTC. This codes for CASSQDFGGHGYTF.

The V gene is TRBV5-8, the J gene TRBJ2-3; TRBD1 aligns across 9 bases. In germline, CDR1 is SGHTS, CDR2 YDEGEE. This CDR3 has 13 residues. The trim removed 3 bases at V and 5 bases at J, leaving 1 base unmatched. The CDR3 loop is CASSWDRVDTQYF. Written as DNA, the CDR3 is TGTGCCAGCAGCTGGGACAGGGTAGATACGCAGTATTTT.

The chain has TRBV19 and TRBJ2-1; TRBD2 aligns across 9 bases. V shed 5 bases and J 2 bases; nucleotides not matched to a gene: 13. Germline values: CDR1 LNHDA, CDR2 SQIVND (reference sequence). The CDR3 extends over 18 amino acids. CDR3 DNA: TGTGCCAGTAGTCCACTTGGGCGGGAGGGCCGGGCCTACAATGAGCAGTTCTTC. Its translation is CASSPLGREGRAYNEQFF.